This record concerns one T cell receptor (beta chain) sequence. This clone occurred a few times. No cognate antigen has been identified for it. Base qualities are not at hand, and no much larger clone is one base apart. Trimming removed 1 base from V and 6 bases from J, leaving 11 bases between the germline ends. CDR1 SGHRS and CDR2 YFSETQ were looked up in the germline V gene. The CDR3 has 13 amino acids, counting the end cysteine and phenylalanine. Only the CDR3 part of the read is kept: 39 bases, read in frame from the first base. The data were obtained in a study of T cell responses to AZD1222 COVID-19 vaccine (dated by TCRdb to the early 2020s). Background on the whole study: TCR sequencing covered more than 230 trial participants: some 210 given two doses of AZD1222 and 26 given two doses of MenACWY control vaccine. Trial participants were enrolled by age into 18-55, 56-69 and 70-plus year subgroups, with approximately 150, 30 and 60 TCR-sequenced participants respectively.

The CDR3 regions of human TCRbeta chains were analyzed by immunosequencing. The paper's processing steps were these. TCRs in the repertoires were matched against a reference library of SARS-CoV-2-specific TCRs that had been generated with the MIRA antigen-specificity platform. Breadth was defined as the fraction of unique TCRs that were SARS-CoV-2-associated, and depth was defined as the fraction of total T cells that were SARS-CoV-2-associated. Using the MIRA data, every spike-specific TCR was mapped to the spike region that the TCR reacted to and assigned to either a CD4 or a CD8 class. Log10-transformed breadth and depth values were compared by one-way ANOVA with Sidak's multiple comparisons tests. In its TCRdb copy, this immuneACCESS table keeps in-frame sequences only and misses some clones. Where compared with another copy, unresolved V genes explain less than half of these, and the others have no known cause. V, J and clone size are those of that table, while D and trimming were read from the DNA. This sample is represented by roughly 150,000 clones; roughly nine tenths of them were singletons. The ten largest clones represent approximately 3.9% of the sample.

This sample's time point label indicates: about 28 days (+/-7) after the second vaccine dose. AZD1222 recipients whose second dose came at about 4 weeks and those whose second dose came at about 12 weeks were combined into one group, since spike-specific TCR depth and breadth did not differ between the two schedules. Samples from vaccinated people were obtained from the UK trials COV001 and COV002, which included a single-blind randomized controlled phase 2/3 trial of AZD1222 (ChAdOx1 nCoV-19) in healthy adults. Trial participant PBMC samples were collected at day 0 and day 28 after the second dose for TCRbeta chain sequencing. Overall study results and their limits: Participants were mostly white British, with more females than males. The authors suggested clonal diversity may have been underestimated. In the small 56-69-year group, the increase in depth fell short of significance, most likely because of low power. Because no samples from the day 14 peak response were available, repertoires could be characterized only after the peak T cell response. The whole spike protein was spanned by vaccine-associated CD4 TCRs, and dominant responses were seen in regions 160-218 and 743-854. Reportedly, close to half of the unique spike-specific TCRs recognized epitopes lying outside the regions that are mutated in the B.1.351 and B.1.1.7 variants. Conclusions about previously exposed vaccinees are limited, since just a handful of AZD1222 recipients were seropositive for SARS-CoV-2 at baseline. After two AZD1222 doses, both the breadth and the depth of spike-specific TCRs were significantly higher than at day 0 and than in MenACWY recipients.

The rearranged segments are TRBV5-1 and TRBJ2-7; perhaps TRBD2 is the D gene, with 5 bases matching. The source material was peripheral blood, sampled 28 days after the second AZD1222 dose. This clonotype originated in an adult who received the AZD1222 COVID-19 vaccine. This receptor has the CDR3 CASSLSVTSEQYF. The sequenced DNA is TGCGCCAGCAGCTTGTCGGTAACTAGCGAGCAGTACTTC.